The next 15 T cell receptor beta chains were all read from a single sample in a study of T cells expressing NK-cell markers. Using the 5' RACE reads, TCRdb records one entry per CDR3 protein without DNA. Recorded for this sample: some 600,000 distinct CDR3 sequences. The specimen sequenced was blood T cells: a sorted CD56 or NKG2C T cell subset, CD4+ or CD8+ T cells, or bulk PBMC T cells (not recorded which). These receptors all come from a man in his late teens or twenties in good health.

The genes are TRBV28 and TRBJ2-2; TCRdb's D call of TRBD2 is untestable without DNA. The germline V gene has CDR1 MDHEN and CDR2 SYDVKM. The CDR3 runs 15 residues. The CDR3 spells CASVPSTGPTGELFF. The full variable domain, with the rest looked up from reference TRBV28 and TRBJ2-2, is DVKVTQSSRYLVKRTGEKVFLECVQDMDHENMFWYRQDPGLGLRLIYFSYDVKMKEKGDIPEGYSVSREKKERFSLILESASTNQTSMYLCASVPSTGPTGELFFGEGSRLTVL.

The chain is built from TRBV12-3 or TRBV12-4 and TRBJ2-1; with no DNA, the TCRdb D assignment of TRBD1 cannot be verified. The length of the CDR3 is 11 residues. This CDR3 is CASSRTGRKFF.

The chain uses TRBV15 and TRBJ2-1; TCRdb's D call of TRBD2 is untestable without DNA. CDR1 is LNHNV and CDR2 is YYDKDF in the germline V gene (reference sequence). The CDR3 has 16 residues. CDR3 residues: CATSKMGTSGFNEQFF.

This sequence joins TRBV21-1 and TRBJ2-3; TCRdb gives TRBD2 as the D gene, but with no DNA this cannot be confirmed. TRBV21-1 counts as a pseudogene. This CDR3 has 17 amino acids. CDR3 sequence: CASSINPLAGVGDTQYF.

This chain links TRBV3-1 with TRBJ2-1; the TRBD2 assignment by TCRdb is unverifiable without DNA. CDR3 length: 15 residues. Germline V gives CDR1 LGHDT, CDR2 YNNKEL (reference sequence). The CDR3: CASSQVGSGIVEQFF.

The rearrangement joins TRBV24-1 to TRBJ2-1; TCRdb's D gene call, TRBD2, goes unchecked for lack of DNA. CDR3 length: 18 amino acids. Germline values: CDR1 KGHDR, CDR2 SFDVKD. CDR3 protein: CATSVRGRGTSGRQEQFF.

The rearrangement joins TRBV9 to TRBJ1-1; TCRdb selects TRBD1, and the lack of DNA leaves this call unchecked. Germline V gene data show CDR1 as SGDLS and CDR2 as YYNGEE. The length of the CDR3 is 15 residues. The CDR3 here is CASSDQGGQGTEAFF.

V gene TRBV29-1 combines with J gene TRBJ2-6; as DNA is missing, the TRBD1 call by TCRdb cannot be tested. Germline-derived CDR1 and CDR2 are SQVTM and ANQGSEA. This CDR3 has 18 residues. The CDR3 is CSVEDLGQGPSGANVLTF.

This sequence joins TRBV29-1 and TRBJ2-1. Germline CDR1 and CDR2: SQVTM and ANQGSEA. CDR3 length equals 11 residues. The CDR3 is CSVGVYDEQFF.

The CDR3 sequence is CASSGDIGQGGEKLFF. The V and J genes are TRBV27 and TRBJ1-4; TCRdb calls TRBD1, which cannot be checked without DNA. From germline, CDR1 is MNHEY and CDR2 SMNVEV (reference sequence). The CDR3 length is 16 residues.

J is TRBJ2-2 and V is TRBV7-2. The CDR3 consists of 14 residues. Germline CDR1 reads SGHTA; CDR2 reads FQGNSA. The CDR3 protein is CASRKGQPTGELFF.

This sequence joins TRBV25-1 and TRBJ2-1; absent DNA, TCRdb's TRBD1 call cannot be checked. The germline V gene has CDR1 MGHDK and CDR2 SYGVNS. This CDR3 contains 14 residues. This CDR3 is CASSATARGNEQFF.

The chain has TRBV6-1 and TRBJ1-1; the TCRdb call, TRBD1, lacks DNA for checking. This CDR3 comprises 15 residues. Germline assignment: CDR1 MNHNS and CDR2 SASEGT. This chain's CDR3 is CASTNPVGGGTEAFF.

The V call is TRBV7-2, the J call TRBJ1-2. The CDR3 runs 13 residues. Germline lookup yields CDR1 SGHTA and CDR2 FQGNSA. CDR3 amino acids: CASSISIRDGYTF.

The rearrangement links TRBV29-1 to TRBJ2-1; absent DNA, TCRdb's TRBD1 call cannot be checked. The CDR3 is made up of 17 amino acids. Germline loops: CDR1 SQVTM, CDR2 ANQGSEA. The CDR3 reads CSTHGTGGESSYNEQFF.